This T cell receptor beta chain was sequenced in a study of regulatory T cells in long-lasting Graves disease. About the research overall: Antithyroid drugs had been given to newly diagnosed Graves' patients for under 3 months.

This clonotype came up many times. Trimming cost V 8 bases and J 10 bases, with 12 bases left between them. This CDR3 comprises 12 residues. The V gene's germline CDR1 is SNHLY and CDR2 FYNNEI. Noted time point: newly diagnosed GD, antithyroid drugs for less than 3 months. RNA isolated from PBMCs was used to make the TCR library. CDR3-region Arm-PCR and iRepertoire HTBI primers produced the TCR beta libraries. TCRdb analysed the multiplex PCR reads with MiXCR anew, one entry per CDR3 protein. Here the sample spans about 240,000 distinct CDR3 sequences, around 20% being singletons. This TCR derives from a female donor with Graves disease. The chain links TRBV2 to TRBJ1-6; D remains unclear. The sample was peripheral blood mononuclear cells (PBMCs), taken at new diagnosis, from a patient treated with antithyroid drugs. CDR3: CASGSSSSPLHF. The CDR3 DNA sequence: TGTGCCAGCGGATCTTCCAGCTCACCCCTCCACTTT.